The clone carrying this T cell receptor beta chain was found many times. These data are taken from a study of early T cells in non-severe SARS-CoV-2 infection. On the study more broadly: Sequenced bulk RNA came from whole blood that was unsorted, and chains were unpaired.

In the library, individual cDNA molecules carried attached unique molecular identifiers. MiXCR, run by TCRdb on the 5' RACE reads, gives a single entry per CDR3 protein. The repertoire holds 90,000 to 120,000 distinct CDR3 sequences, with over 8.5% as singletons. Trimming pared 1 base from V and 5 bases from J, leaving 8 bases between. The germline V gene has CDR1 SGHNT and CDR2 YYREEE (reference sequence). The CDR3 sequence is 13 residues long. The sample was whole blood. The rearrangement links TRBV5-4 to TRBJ2-3; D possibly corresponds to TRBD2 (6 bases). The receptor was derived from an adult who was a healthcare worker with PCR-confirmed SARS-CoV-2 infection or an uninfected control (not recorded which). The DNA of the CDR3 is TGTGCCAGCAGCTTGAAGGGACTAGATACGCAGTATTTT. Translating gives CASSLKGLDTQYF. Full variable domain (remainder filled in from reference TRBV5-4 and TRBJ2-3): ETGVTQSPTHLIKTRGQQVTLRCSSQSGHNTVSWYQQALGQGPQFIFQYYREEENGRGNFPPRFSGLQFPNYSSELNVNALELDDSALYLCASSLKGLDTQYFGPGTRLTVL.